A selection of T cell receptor beta chains follows, all from one sample in a study of shared clonotypes between healthy human individuals. Libraries were prepared by immunoSEQ multiplex PCR; TCRdb keeps only in-frame clonotypes and omits some of them. The table has millions of clones, about 95% seen once. Specimen: naive CD4+ T cells sorted from blood. Receptors were obtained from a man aged 18-30 years in good health. The CDR3 runs from the conserved cysteine through the conserved F or W. A D gene is named only where the DNA matches it firmly. Not every row has a clone size; where given, it reads once, few, many or a size class.

J gene: TRBJ2-3; V gene: TRBV5-4; D gene: TRBD2; clone size: NA; CDR3 protein: CASSLKGLTSGPDTQYF; CDR3 DNA: TGTGCCAGCAGCTTGAAGGGGCTAACTAGCGGACCAGATACGCAGTATTTT
J gene: TRBJ1-2; V gene: TRBV4-1; D gene: NA; clone size: NA; CDR3 protein: CASSPPWQYGYTF; CDR3 DNA: TGCGCCAGCAGCCCTCCCTGGCAGTATGGCTACACCTTC
J gene: TRBJ2-7; V gene: TRBV10-3; D gene: TRBD1; clone size: NA; CDR3 protein: CATSSGQGFEQYF; CDR3 DNA: TGTGCCACTTCCTCCGGACAGGGATTCGAGCAGTACTTC
J gene: TRBJ2-7; V gene: TRBV5-8; D gene: NA; clone size: NA; CDR3 protein: CASSPGTDFYEQYF; CDR3 DNA: TGTGCCAGCAGCCCCGGGACGGACTTTTACGAGCAGTACTTC
J gene: TRBJ2-1; V gene: TRBV5-1; D gene: TRBD1; clone size: NA; CDR3 protein: CASSPQGQGAGNEQFF; CDR3 DNA: TGCGCCAGCAGCCCTCAGGGGCAGGGGGCAGGCAATGAGCAGTTCTTC
J gene: TRBJ2-3; V gene: TRBV27; D gene: TRBD2; clone size: NA; CDR3 protein: CASSPGLAGAPFTDTQYF; CDR3 DNA: TGTGCCAGCAGTCCCGGACTAGCGGGAGCCCCCTTCACAGATACGCAGTATTTT
J gene: TRBJ2-7; V gene: TRBV9; D gene: NA; clone size: NA; CDR3 protein: CASSVGPSVGYYEQYF; CDR3 DNA: TGTGCCAGCAGCGTAGGGCCGAGCGTGGGGTATTACGAGCAGTACTTC
J gene: TRBJ1-2; V gene: TRBV18; D gene: TRBD1; clone size: NA; CDR3 protein: CASSPIGTGYGYTF; CDR3 DNA: TGTGCCAGCTCACCAATCGGGACAGGCTATGGCTACACCTTC
J gene: TRBJ2-7; V gene: TRBV7-8; D gene: NA; clone size: once; CDR3 protein: CASSSPDRASSYEQYF; CDR3 DNA: TGTGCCAGCAGCTCCCCTGACAGAGCAAGCTCCTACGAGCAGTACTTC
J gene: TRBJ2-1; V gene: TRBV5-4; D gene: NA; clone size: NA; CDR3 protein: CASSLDNNEQFF; CDR3 DNA: TGTGCCAGCAGCTTAGACAACAATGAGCAGTTCTTC
J gene: TRBJ2-3; V gene: TRBV18; D gene: TRBD2; clone size: NA; CDR3 protein: CAGRTSGGDTQYF; CDR3 DNA: TGTGCTGGACGGACTAGCGGAGGGGATACGCAGTATTTT
J gene: TRBJ1-1; V gene: TRBV18; D gene: NA; clone size: NA; CDR3 protein: CASSPGYTEAFF; CDR3 DNA: TGTGCCAGCTCACCAGGATACACTGAAGCTTTCTTT
J gene: TRBJ1-1; V gene: TRBV5-1; D gene: NA; clone size: NA; CDR3 protein: CASSLSRQVTGSTEAFF; CDR3 DNA: TGCGCCAGCAGCTTGTCTCGACAGGTAACGGGTAGCACTGAAGCTTTCTTT
J gene: TRBJ1-1; V gene: TRBV5-1; D gene: TRBD1; clone size: NA; CDR3 protein: CASSPGQGLNTEAFF; CDR3 DNA: TGCGCCAGCAGCCCCGGACAGGGGCTGAACACTGAAGCTTTCTTT
J gene: TRBJ1-5; V gene: TRBV10-3; D gene: NA; clone size: NA; CDR3 protein: CAIGGPNQPQHF; CDR3 DNA: TGTGCCATCGGGGGACCAAATCAGCCCCAGCATTTT
J gene: TRBJ2-5; V gene: TRBV6-5; D gene: NA; clone size: NA; CDR3 protein: CASSYTTGRGQETQYF; CDR3 DNA: TGTGCCAGCAGTTACACCACAGGAAGGGGGCAAGAGACCCAGTACTTC
J gene: TRBJ2-5; V gene: TRBV7-2; D gene: TRBD2; clone size: once; CDR3 protein: CASSPGTSVFQETQYF; CDR3 DNA: TGTGCCAGCAGCCCCGGGACTAGCGTATTTCAAGAGACCCAGTACTTC
J gene: TRBJ2-3; V gene: TRBV30; D gene: NA; clone size: NA; CDR3 protein: CAWSVRADTQYF; CDR3 DNA: TGTGCCTGGAGTGTAAGGGCAGATACGCAGTATTTT
J gene: TRBJ1-5; V gene: TRBV2; D gene: NA; clone size: NA; CDR3 protein: CASTMGLGSNQPQHF; CDR3 DNA: TGTGCCAGCACCATGGGACTTGGGAGCAATCAGCCCCAGCATTTT
J gene: TRBJ2-5; V gene: TRBV18; D gene: NA; clone size: NA; CDR3 protein: CASSLGTVQETQYF; CDR3 DNA: TGTGCCAGCTCACTTGGGACGGTCCAAGAGACCCAGTACTTC
J gene: TRBJ1-1; V gene: TRBV5-6; D gene: NA; clone size: NA; CDR3 protein: CASSLGQKLNTEAFF; CDR3 DNA: TGTGCCAGCAGCTTGGGACAGAAATTGAACACTGAAGCTTTCTTT
J gene: TRBJ1-2; V gene: TRBV28; D gene: TRBD1; clone size: NA; CDR3 protein: CASRLTPTGGSRYGYTF; CDR3 DNA: TGTGCCAGCAGGCTAACCCCTACAGGGGGCTCTCGCTATGGCTACACCTTC
J gene: TRBJ2-3; V gene: TRBV6-5; D gene: TRBD2; clone size: NA; CDR3 protein: CASSYSAGGGTDTQYF; CDR3 DNA: TGTGCCAGCAGTTACTCCGCGGGAGGTGGGACAGATACGCAGTATTTT
J gene: TRBJ2-7; V gene: TRBV6-5; D gene: TRBD1; clone size: NA; CDR3 protein: CASSYVGQGAFYEQYF; CDR3 DNA: TGTGCCAGCAGTTACGTCGGACAGGGGGCATTCTACGAGCAGTACTTC
J gene: TRBJ2-1; V gene: TRBV18; D gene: TRBD1; clone size: NA; CDR3 protein: CASSPPGQGATYNEQFF; CDR3 DNA: TGTGCCAGCTCACCTCCGGGACAGGGGGCCACCTACAATGAGCAGTTCTTC
J gene: TRBJ2-7; V gene: TRBV18; D gene: TRBD2; clone size: once; CDR3 protein: CASSPPSAGPYEQYF; CDR3 DNA: TGTGCCAGCTCACCTCCTTCAGCGGGACCCTACGAGCAGTACTTC
J gene: TRBJ1-2; V gene: TRBV6-6; D gene: NA; clone size: once; CDR3 protein: CASSTDGNYGYTF; CDR3 DNA: TGTGCCAGCAGTACAGACGGCAACTATGGCTACACCTTC
J gene: TRBJ2-3; V gene: TRBV4-1; D gene: TRBD2; clone size: NA; CDR3 protein: CASSQVLAARTDTQYF; CDR3 DNA: TGCGCCAGCAGCCAAGTACTAGCGGCCCGCACAGATACGCAGTATTTT
J gene: TRBJ2-7; V gene: TRBV5-4; D gene: TRBD2; clone size: NA; CDR3 protein: CASSLGGTSGAPSEYF; CDR3 DNA: TGTGCCAGCAGCTTGGGGGGGACTAGCGGGGCCCCAAGCGAGTACTTC
J gene: TRBJ2-1; V gene: TRBV7-9; D gene: NA; clone size: NA; CDR3 protein: CASSSRRGGLYNEQFF; CDR3 DNA: TGTGCCAGCAGCTCTCGTAGAGGGGGTCTCTACAATGAGCAGTTCTTC
J gene: TRBJ2-3; V gene: TRBV5-1; D gene: TRBD1; clone size: NA; CDR3 protein: CASSFRTGGSTDTQYF; CDR3 DNA: TGCGCCAGCAGCTTCAGGACAGGGGGTAGCACAGATACGCAGTATTTT
J gene: TRBJ1-2; V gene: TRBV27; D gene: TRBD1; clone size: NA; CDR3 protein: CASSSTGSGYTF; CDR3 DNA: TGTGCCAGCAGCTCGACAGGGTCCGGCTACACCTTC
J gene: TRBJ1-2; V gene: TRBV4-1; D gene: NA; clone size: NA; CDR3 protein: CASSPTTEQNYGYTF; CDR3 DNA: TGCGCCAGCAGTCCGACGACAGAGCAAAACTATGGCTACACCTTC
J gene: TRBJ2-5; V gene: TRBV5-1; D gene: NA; clone size: NA; CDR3 protein: CASSLRTDQETQYF; CDR3 DNA: TGCGCCAGCAGCCTCCGGACAGATCAAGAGACCCAGTACTTC
J gene: TRBJ2-7; V gene: TRBV6-1; D gene: NA; clone size: once; CDR3 protein: CASRAGPYYEQYF; CDR3 DNA: TGTGCCAGCAGGGCAGGACCATACTACGAGCAGTACTTC
J gene: TRBJ1-2; V gene: TRBV18; D gene: NA; clone size: NA; CDR3 protein: CASSPPFQEINYGYTF; CDR3 DNA: TGTGCCAGCTCACCACCCTTTCAGGAGATTAACTATGGCTACACCTTC
J gene: TRBJ1-6; V gene: TRBV27; D gene: NA; clone size: NA; CDR3 protein: CASSLRNSPLHF; CDR3 DNA: TGTGCCAGCAGTTTAAGAAATTCACCCCTCCACTTT
J gene: TRBJ2-7; V gene: TRBV5-4; D gene: TRBD2; clone size: NA; CDR3 protein: CASSLVSGTLEQYF; CDR3 DNA: TGTGCCAGCAGCTTGGTTAGCGGGACGCTCGAGCAGTACTTC
J gene: TRBJ1-1; V gene: TRBV9; D gene: TRBD1; clone size: NA; CDR3 protein: CASSPRGLVMNTEAFF; CDR3 DNA: TGTGCCAGCAGCCCCAGGGGGCTAGTCATGAACACTGAAGCTTTCTTT
J gene: TRBJ2-7; V gene: TRBV5-1; D gene: TRBD1; clone size: NA; CDR3 protein: CASSLDQGAIVYEQYF; CDR3 DNA: TGCGCCAGCAGCTTGGACCAGGGGGCGATTGTCTACGAGCAGTACTTC
J gene: TRBJ2-6; V gene: TRBV27; D gene: NA; clone size: NA; CDR3 protein: CASKTLRGSGANVLTF; CDR3 DNA: TGTGCCAGCAAGACCTTGAGGGGGTCTGGGGCCAACGTCCTGACTTTC